What follows describes a single TCR beta chain. The entry originates in a study of blood T cell repertoires in COVID-19. Measured with immunoSEQ multiplex PCR; TCRdb has only the in-frame clones, and not every one. The sample consists of 250,000 to 300,000 clones, approximately 90% of them appearing once. This CDR3 comprises 12 residues. The V gene lost 4 bases and the J gene lost 4 bases, with 7 bases spanning the gap. The germline V gene encodes CDR1 SEHNR and CDR2 FQNEAQ (reference sequence). The J gene is TRBJ1-2, the V gene TRBV7-9; D remains unclear. The TCR was taken from a woman aged 40 to 50 with acute or convalescent COVID-19. Material for sequencing was peripheral blood. The CDR3: CASSSTGYGYTF. The CDR3, as DNA: TGTGCCAGCAGCTCCACGGGCTATGGCTACACCTTC. The entire variable domain, with the rest obtained from reference TRBV7-9 and TRBJ1-2, is as follows: DTGVSQNPRHKITKRGQNVTFRCDPISEHNRLYWYRQTLGQGPEFLTYFQNEAQLEKSRLLSDRFSAERPKGSFSTLEIQRTEQGDSAMYLCASSSTGYGYTFGSGTRLTVV.